This TCR beta chain was sequenced during a study of cytomegalovirus exposure and HLA in healthy donors. This CDR3 contains 17 residues. Trimming cost V 1 base and J 4 bases; bases outside gene matches: 7. Germline CDR1 SGHRS, CDR2 YFSETQ. Primers: 60 Vbeta forward and 13 Jbeta reverse. Generated by immunoSEQ multiplex PCR, the TCRdb table keeps only in-frame clones and is missing some. The sample carries tens of thousands of clones, approximately 65% recorded once. The gene calls are TRBV5-1 and TRBJ2-2, with 10 bases lining up with TRBD1. The specimen was PBMCs. The source of this sequence is a young man in good health and CMV-seronegative. The CDR3 DNA reads TGCGCCAGCAGCTTGACGGGACAGGGGAAGAGCACCGGGGAGCTGTTTTTT. It specifies CASSLTGQGKSTGELFF. The full variable domain, rest sourced from reference TRBV5-1 and TRBJ2-2, is KAGVTQTPRYLIKTRGQQVTLSCSPISGHRSVSWYQQTPGQGLQFLFEYFSETQRNKGNFPGRFSGRQFSNSRSEMNVSTLELGDSALYLCASSLTGQGKSTGELFFGEGSRLTVL.